This record looks at one T cell receptor (beta chain) sequence and its context. The data are from a study of shared clonotypes between healthy human individuals. The CDR3 covers 19 residues. V lost 0 bases, J lost 0 bases, and 8 bases stayed unmatched. Germline V gene data show CDR1 as MNHEY and CDR2 as SMNVEV (reference sequence). CD4+ cells underwent separation, giving CD45RA+ naive and CD45RA-negative memory subsets. Produced via immunoSEQ multiplex PCR; TCRdb's table is partial and in-frame only. The sample has more than 900,000 clones; approximately 78% are singletons. This chain links TRBV27 with TRBJ2-2; 9 bases line up with TRBD2. Sequenced material: memory CD4+ T cells from PBMCs. The subset was: CD45RA-negative fraction. The sequence was obtained from a man between 18 and 29 years old in good health. Some clones in this sample may be carry-over from other donors' samples. DNA of the CDR3: TGTGCCAGCAGTTTATCAGGGACTAGCCCCCGCGCGAACACCGGGGAGCTGTTTTTT. Translation: CASSLSGTSPRANTGELFF.